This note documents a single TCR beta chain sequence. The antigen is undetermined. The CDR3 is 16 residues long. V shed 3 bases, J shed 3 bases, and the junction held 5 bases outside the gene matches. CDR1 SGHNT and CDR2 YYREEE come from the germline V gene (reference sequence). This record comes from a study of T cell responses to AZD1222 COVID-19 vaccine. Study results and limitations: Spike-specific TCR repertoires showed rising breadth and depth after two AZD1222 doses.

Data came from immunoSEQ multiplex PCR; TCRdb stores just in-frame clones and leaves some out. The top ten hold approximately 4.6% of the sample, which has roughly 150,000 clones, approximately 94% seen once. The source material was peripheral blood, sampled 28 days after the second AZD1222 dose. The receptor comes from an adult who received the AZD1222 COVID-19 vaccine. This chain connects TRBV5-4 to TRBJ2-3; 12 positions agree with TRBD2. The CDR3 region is CASSSRLAGATDTQYF. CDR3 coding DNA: TGTGCCAGCAGCTCTCGACTAGCGGGAGCGACAGATACGCAGTATTTT.